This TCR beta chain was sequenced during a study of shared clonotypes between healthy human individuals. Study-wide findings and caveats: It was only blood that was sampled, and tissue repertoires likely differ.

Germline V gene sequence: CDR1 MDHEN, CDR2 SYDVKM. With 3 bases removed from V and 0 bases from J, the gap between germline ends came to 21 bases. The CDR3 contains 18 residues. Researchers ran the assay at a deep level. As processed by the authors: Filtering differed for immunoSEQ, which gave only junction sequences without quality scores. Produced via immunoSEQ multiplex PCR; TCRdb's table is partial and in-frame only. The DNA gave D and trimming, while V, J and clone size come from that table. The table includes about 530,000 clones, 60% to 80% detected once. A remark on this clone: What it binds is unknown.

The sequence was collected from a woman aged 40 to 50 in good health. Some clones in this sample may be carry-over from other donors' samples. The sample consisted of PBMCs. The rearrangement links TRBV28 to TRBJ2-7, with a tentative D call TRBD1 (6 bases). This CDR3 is CASSFPLRTDLSSYEQYF. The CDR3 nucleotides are TGTGCCAGCAGTTTCCCCCTCAGGACAGACCTTAGCTCCTACGAGCAGTACTTC.